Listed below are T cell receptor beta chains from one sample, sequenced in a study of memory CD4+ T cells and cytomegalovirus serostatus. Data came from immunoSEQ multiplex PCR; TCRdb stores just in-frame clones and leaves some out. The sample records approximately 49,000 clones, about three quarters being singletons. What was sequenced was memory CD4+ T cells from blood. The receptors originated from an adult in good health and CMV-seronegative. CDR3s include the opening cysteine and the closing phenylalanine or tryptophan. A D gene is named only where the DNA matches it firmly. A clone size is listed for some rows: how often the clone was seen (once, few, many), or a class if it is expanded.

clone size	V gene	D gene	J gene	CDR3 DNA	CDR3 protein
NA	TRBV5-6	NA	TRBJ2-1	TGTGCCAGCAGCTTGGTTGCGAATGAGCAGTTCTTC	CASSLVANEQFF
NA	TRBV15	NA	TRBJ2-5	TGTGCCACCAGCAGAGCTCGAGCAGGGATGGAGACCCAGTACTTC	CATSRARAGMETQYF
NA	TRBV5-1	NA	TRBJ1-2	TGTGCCAGCAGCCCATGGGGGGCTTGGAGCTATGGCTACACCTTC	CASSPWGAWSYGYTF
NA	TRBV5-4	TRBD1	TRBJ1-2	TGTGCCAGCAGCCGCCGGGACAGCGGTATTGGTGGCTACACCTTC	CASSRRDSGIGGYTF
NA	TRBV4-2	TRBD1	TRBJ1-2	TGTGCCAGCAGCCAAGAGATCGGACAGGTAGCTAACTATGGCTACACCTTC	CASSQEIGQVANYGYTF
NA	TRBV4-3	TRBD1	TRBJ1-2	TGCGCCAGCAGCCAAGAAGCGGGACAGGCGCTTTATGGCTACACCTTC	CASSQEAGQALYGYTF
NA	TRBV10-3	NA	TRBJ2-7	TGTGCCATCAGCCGGGAATACGAGCAGTACTTC	CAISREYEQYF
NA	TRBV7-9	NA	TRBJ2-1	TGTGCCAGCAGCTCCTACAGGGCGCCGGTCAATGAGCAGTTCTTC	CASSSYRAPVNEQFF
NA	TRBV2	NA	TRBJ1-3	TGTGCCAGCAGTCTTTCCTTAGCACTCTCTGGAAACACCATATATTTT	CASSLSLALSGNTIYF
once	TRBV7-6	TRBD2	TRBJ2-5	TGTGCCAGCAGCTTAGATCCTAGCGGGGGGGCCGTGAAGACCCAGTACTTC	CASSLDPSGGAVKTQYF
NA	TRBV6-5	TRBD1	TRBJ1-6	TGTGCCAGCAGTTACTACGCGACAGGGGCTAATTCACCCCTCCACTTT	CASSYYATGANSPLHF
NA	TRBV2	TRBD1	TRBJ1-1	TGTGCCAGCAGTCGACAGGGGGGCACTGAAGCTTTCTTT	CASSRQGGTEAFF
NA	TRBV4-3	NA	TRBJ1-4	TGCGCCAGCAGCCAAGCGACGGGAGGAGAAAAACTGTTTTTT	CASSQATGGEKLFF
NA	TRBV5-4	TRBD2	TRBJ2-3	TGTGCCAGCGGATTCTGGGCTATAGCGGGGGGGAGCACAGATACGCAGTATTTT	CASGFWAIAGGSTDTQYF
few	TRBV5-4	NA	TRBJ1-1	TGTGCCAGCAGCTTTTTGCGTACTGAAGCTTTCTTT	CASSFLRTEAFF
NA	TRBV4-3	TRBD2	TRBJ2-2	TGCGCCAGCAGCCAAGGGCGGGGGGCCGACACCGGGGAGCTGTTTTTT	CASSQGRGADTGELFF
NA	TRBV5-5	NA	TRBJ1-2	TGTGCCAGCAGCCCACAACAGGGTGACTATGGCTACACCTTC	CASSPQQGDYGYTF
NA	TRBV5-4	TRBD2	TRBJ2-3	TGTGCCAGCAGCTTGGCCCAGCGGGGGGTTTCCGATACGCAGTATTTT	CASSLAQRGVSDTQYF
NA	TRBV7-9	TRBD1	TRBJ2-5	TGTGCCAGCAGCCGGGGGACAGGGGGAGAGACCCAGTACTTC	CASSRGTGGETQYF
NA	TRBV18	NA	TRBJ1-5	TGTGCCAGCTCACCAACAGGGTCGAGCAATCAGCCCCAGCATTTT	CASSPTGSSNQPQHF
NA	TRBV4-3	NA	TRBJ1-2	TGCGCCAGCAGCCAACGGGGGGCTAACTATGGCTACACCTTC	CASSQRGANYGYTF
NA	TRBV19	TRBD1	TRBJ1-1	TGTGCCAGCAGTACCAACAGGGGCGGTGAAGCTTTCTTT	CASSTNRGGEAFF
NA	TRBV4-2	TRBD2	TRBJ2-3	TGTGCCAGCAGCCAAGTAGGCGGGGGGGCCGCAGATACGCAGTATTTT	CASSQVGGGAADTQYF
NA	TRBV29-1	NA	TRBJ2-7	TGCAGCGTTGCGGCAGGGAAGTACGAGCAGTACTTC	CSVAAGKYEQYF
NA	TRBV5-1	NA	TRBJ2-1	TGCGCCAGCAGCTTGGTAGGGGATTCGGGCAATGAGCAGTTCTTC	CASSLVGDSGNEQFF
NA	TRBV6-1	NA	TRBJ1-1	TGTGCCAGCAAGGTAGGGAACACTGAAGCTTTCTTT	CASKVGNTEAFF
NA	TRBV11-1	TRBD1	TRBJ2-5	TGTGCCAGCAGCAATCGAGGGACAGGGGGTAAAGAGACCCAGTACTTC	CASSNRGTGGKETQYF
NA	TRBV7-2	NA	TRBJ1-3	TGTGCCAGCAGCCACTCCCCCTCTGGAAACACCATATATTTT	CASSHSPSGNTIYF
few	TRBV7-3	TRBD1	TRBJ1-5	TGTGCCAGCAGCTACGGGGAGCGACAGGGTGGAAATCAGCCCCAGCATTTT	CASSYGERQGGNQPQHF
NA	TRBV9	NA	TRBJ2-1	TGTGCCAGCAGCGTAGGACGGAGTGAGCAGTTCTTC	CASSVGRSEQFF
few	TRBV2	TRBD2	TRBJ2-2	TGTGCCAGCAGGGCGGGGGTCCGCACCGGGGAGCTGTTTTTT	CASRAGVRTGELFF
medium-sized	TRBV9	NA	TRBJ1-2	TGTGCCAGCAGGGCCATAGACAGAGATGGCTACACCTTC	CASRAIDRDGYTF
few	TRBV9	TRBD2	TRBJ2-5	TGTGCCAGCAGCGCGGGACTAGCTCCCGTGGGGACCCAGTACTTC	CASSAGLAPVGTQYF